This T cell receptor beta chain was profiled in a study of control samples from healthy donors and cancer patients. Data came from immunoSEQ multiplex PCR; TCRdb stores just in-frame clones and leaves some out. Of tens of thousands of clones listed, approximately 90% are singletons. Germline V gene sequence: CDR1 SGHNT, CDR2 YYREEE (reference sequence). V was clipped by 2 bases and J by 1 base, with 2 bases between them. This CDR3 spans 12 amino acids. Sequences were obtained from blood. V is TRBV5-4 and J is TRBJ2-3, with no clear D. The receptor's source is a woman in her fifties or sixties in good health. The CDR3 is CASSFGTDTQYF. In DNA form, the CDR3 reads TGTGCCAGCAGCTTCGGCACAGATACGCAGTATTTT.